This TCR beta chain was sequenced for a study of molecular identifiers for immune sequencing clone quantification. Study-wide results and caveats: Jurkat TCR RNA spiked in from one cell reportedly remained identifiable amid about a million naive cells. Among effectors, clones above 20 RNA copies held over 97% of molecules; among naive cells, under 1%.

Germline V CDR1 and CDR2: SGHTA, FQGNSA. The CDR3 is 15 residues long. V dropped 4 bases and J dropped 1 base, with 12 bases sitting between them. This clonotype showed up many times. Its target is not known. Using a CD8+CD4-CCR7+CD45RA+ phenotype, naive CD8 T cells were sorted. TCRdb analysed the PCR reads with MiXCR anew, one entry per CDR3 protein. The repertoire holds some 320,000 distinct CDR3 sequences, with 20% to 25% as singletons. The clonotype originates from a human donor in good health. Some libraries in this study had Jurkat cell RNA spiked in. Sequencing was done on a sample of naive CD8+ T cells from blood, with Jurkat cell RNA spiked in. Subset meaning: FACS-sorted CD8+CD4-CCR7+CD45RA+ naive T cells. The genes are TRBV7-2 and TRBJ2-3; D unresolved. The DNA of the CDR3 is TGTGCCAGCAGCTGGGAACGGAGAGGCACAGATACGCAGTATTTT. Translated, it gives CASSWERRGTDTQYF.